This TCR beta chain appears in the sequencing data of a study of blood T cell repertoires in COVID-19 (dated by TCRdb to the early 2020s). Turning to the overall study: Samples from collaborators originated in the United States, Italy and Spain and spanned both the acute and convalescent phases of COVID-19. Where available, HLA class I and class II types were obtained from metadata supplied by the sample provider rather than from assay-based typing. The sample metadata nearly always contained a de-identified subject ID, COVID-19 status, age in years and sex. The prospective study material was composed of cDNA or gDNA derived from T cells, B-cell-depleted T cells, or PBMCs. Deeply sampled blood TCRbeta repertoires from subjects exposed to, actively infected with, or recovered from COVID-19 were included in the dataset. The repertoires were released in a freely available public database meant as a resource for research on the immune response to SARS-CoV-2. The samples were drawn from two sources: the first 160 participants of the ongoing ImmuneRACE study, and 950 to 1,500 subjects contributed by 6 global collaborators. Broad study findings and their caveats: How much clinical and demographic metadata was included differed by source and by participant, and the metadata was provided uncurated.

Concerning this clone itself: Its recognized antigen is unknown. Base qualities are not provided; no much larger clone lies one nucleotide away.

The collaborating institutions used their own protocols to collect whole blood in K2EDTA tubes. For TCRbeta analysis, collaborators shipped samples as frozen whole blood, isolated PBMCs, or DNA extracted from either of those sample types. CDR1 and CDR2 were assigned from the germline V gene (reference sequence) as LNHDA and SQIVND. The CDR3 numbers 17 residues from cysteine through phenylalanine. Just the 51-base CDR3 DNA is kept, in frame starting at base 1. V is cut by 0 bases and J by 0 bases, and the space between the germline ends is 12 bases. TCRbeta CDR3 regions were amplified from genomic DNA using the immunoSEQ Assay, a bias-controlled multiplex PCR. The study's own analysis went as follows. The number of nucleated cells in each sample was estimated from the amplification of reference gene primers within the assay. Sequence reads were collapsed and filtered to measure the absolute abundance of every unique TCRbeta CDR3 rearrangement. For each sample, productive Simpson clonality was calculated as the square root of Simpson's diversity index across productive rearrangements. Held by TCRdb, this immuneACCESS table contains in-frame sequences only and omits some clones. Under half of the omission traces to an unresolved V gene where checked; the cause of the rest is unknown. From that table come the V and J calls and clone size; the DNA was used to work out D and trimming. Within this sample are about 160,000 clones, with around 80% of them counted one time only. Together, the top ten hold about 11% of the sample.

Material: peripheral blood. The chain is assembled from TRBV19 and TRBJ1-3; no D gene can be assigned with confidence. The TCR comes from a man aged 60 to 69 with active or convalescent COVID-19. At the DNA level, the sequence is TGTGCCAGTAGTATAGATTCACAGACCCGCTCTGGAAACACCATATATTTT. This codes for CASSIDSQTRSGNTIYF. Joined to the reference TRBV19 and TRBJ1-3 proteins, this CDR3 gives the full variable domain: DGGITQSPKYLFRKEGQNVTLSCEQNLNHDAMYWYRQDPGQGLRLIYYSQIVNDFQKGDIAEGYSVSREKKESFPLTVTSAQKNPTAFYLCASSIDSQTRSGNTIYFGEGSWLTVV.